This TCR beta chain came from a study of blood T cells in healthy people across ages. The use of a sample-barcoded 5' primer and a J-beta primer mix characterized a second PCR of about 7 to 12 cycles. TCRdb fed the 5' RACE reads into MiXCR, producing one record per CDR3 protein. The sample has hundreds of thousands of distinct CDR3 sequences, 49% seen once; the top ten hold around a third. The germline CDR1 and CDR2 sequences are MNHEY and SVGAGI. The length of the CDR3 is 14 residues. Trimming pared 6 bases from V and 1 base from J, leaving 7 bases between. Each sample used at least 6 million PBMCs. This clonotype was counted ten times or more.

The V gene is TRBV6-5, the J gene TRBJ2-6, with D uncertain. This TCR was sampled from a woman aged 55-70 years in good health. The source material was blood. The CDR3: CASSPTSGANVLTF. CDR3 DNA sequence: TGTGCCAGCAGCCCAACTTCTGGGGCCAACGTCCTGACTTTC.